Detailed here is one TCR beta chain. What it recognizes is unknown. TCRdb re-analyzed the 5' RACE reads; it lists each CDR3 protein once, without DNA. The table lists about 260,000 distinct CDR3 sequences. The germline gives CDR1 SGHTA, CDR2 FQGNSA. The CDR3 sequence is 11 residues long. The data were taken from a study of T cells expressing NK-cell markers. Study results and caveats: Uncertainty persisted over the HCMV specificity of expanded NKG2C+ T cell clones.

This sequence originates from a woman between 18 and 70 years old in good health. The sample consisted of blood T cells: a sorted CD56 or NKG2C T cell subset, CD4+ or CD8+ T cells, or bulk PBMC T cells (not recorded which). The rearrangement uses TRBV7-2 and TRBJ2-7. The CDR3 loop reads CASSGFYEQYF.